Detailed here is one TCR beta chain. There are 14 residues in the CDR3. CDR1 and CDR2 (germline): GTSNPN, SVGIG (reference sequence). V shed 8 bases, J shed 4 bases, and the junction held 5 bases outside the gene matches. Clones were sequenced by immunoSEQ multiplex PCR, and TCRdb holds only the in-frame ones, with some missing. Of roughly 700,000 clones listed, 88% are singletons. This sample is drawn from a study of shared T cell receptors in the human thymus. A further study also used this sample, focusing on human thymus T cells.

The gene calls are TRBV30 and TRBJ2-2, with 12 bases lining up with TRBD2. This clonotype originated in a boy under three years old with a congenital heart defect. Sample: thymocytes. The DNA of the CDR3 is TGTGCCAAGGGACTAGCGGGCGCCACCGGGGAGCTGTTTTTT. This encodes CAKGLAGATGELFF.